This TCR beta chain was identified during a study of shared clonotypes between healthy human individuals. Overall study context: Used for every donor were three CD4 naive, three CD4 memory, two CD8 naive and one CD8 memory plate.

Germline V gives CDR1 SGHVS, CDR2 FNYEAQ. The CDR3 is 16 amino acids. The V end was cut by 3 bases, the J end by 4 bases, with 15 bases between. A note on this clone: What it recognizes is unknown.

Study-level findings and limits: Sequencing depth was a factor that was expected to affect clonotype sharing among donors. For naive CD4 cells, 4% to 5% of clonotypes were shared across a handful of donors.

Terminally differentiated effector memory CD45RA+ cells were excluded from the naive CD8 cells, which were CD45RO-negative and positively selected for CCR7. DNA at 150 to 200 ng, about 30,000 T cell genomes, went into sorted-subset replicate PCRs. Some clones are missing from TCRdb's copy, which holds only in-frame ones; the method was immunoSEQ multiplex PCR. The table records about 2 million clones, just under 95% of them present only once. The sequenced sample was naive CD8+ T cells sorted from blood. The TCR was taken from a man between 18 and 29 years old in good health. The chain is built from TRBV7-6 and TRBJ1-4, with no clear D. CDR3 nucleotide sequence: TGTGCCAGCAGCTTGGGCCTTATTGCTCTTAATGAAAAACTGTTTTTT. This codes for CASSLGLIALNEKLFF. The complete variable domain, with remaining parts taken from reference TRBV7-6 and TRBJ1-4, reads GAGVSQSPRYKVTKRGQDVALRCDPISGHVSLYWYRQALGQGPEFLTYFNYEAQQDKSGLPNDRFSAERPEGSISTLTIQRTEQRDSAMYRCASSLGLIALNEKLFFGSGTQLSVL.